This TCR beta chain is drawn from a study of blood T cell repertoires in COVID-19. Study-wide background: Researchers got acute and convalescent COVID-19 samples from the United States, Italy and Spain. PBMCs, B-cell-depleted T cells, or T cells were the source of the cDNA or gDNA that made up the material.

Germline V gives CDR1 SNHLY, CDR2 FYNNEI. Trimming removed 5 bases from V and 4 bases from J, with 14 bases in between. The CDR3 loop spans 14 amino acids. Per the original methods: Reference gene primer amplification in the assay estimated nucleated cell counts. TCRdb's table, derived via immunoSEQ multiplex PCR, lists solely in-frame clones and lacks some. The V and J calls and the clone size are those of that table, but D and trimming were determined from the DNA. The table lists about 130,000 clones, 85% of them singletons, with around 6.3% in the top ten. The receptor was isolated from an elderly man with active or convalescent COVID-19. Material: peripheral blood. The rearrangement joins TRBV2 to TRBJ1-1, with D unclear. The CDR3 bases are TGTGCCAGCAGTATGGAGGGCTGGGCCACTGAAGCTTTCTTT. Its translation: CASSMEGWATEAFF.